Listed below are T cell receptor beta chains from one sample, sequenced in a study of OX40 agonist ivuxolimab in advanced cancers. Generated by immunoSEQ multiplex PCR, the TCRdb table keeps only in-frame clones and is missing some. The data hold roughly 100,000 clones, with approximately 89% observed a single time. Sequencing used CD4+ or CD8+ T cells sorted from blood, obtained in a trial of the OX40 agonist ivuxolimab. The receptors here all came from an adult with an advanced solid tumor such as melanoma, head and neck, liver or kidney cancer. CDR3s include the opening cysteine and the closing phenylalanine or tryptophan. The D gene is left open where the match is weak. Clone size is not always given. Where it is, it says once, few, many or a class for expanded clones.

d_call	clone_size	v_call	j_call	cdr3_nt	cdr3_aa
TRBD2	once	TRBV7-2	TRBJ2-7	TGTGCCAGCAGCTCCTCCCCCGGACTAGCGGGAGGGCCCCAGTACTTC	CASSSSPGLAGGPQYF
TRBD1	.	TRBV11-2	TRBJ1-2	TGTGCCAGCAGCTTAGGGGCGTTCGGACAGGGCGAAAGCTACACCTTC	CASSLGAFGQGESYTF
TRBD1	.	TRBV5-1	TRBJ1-3	TGCGCCAGCAGCTATAGGACAGGGACTACTGGAAACACCATATATTTT	CASSYRTGTTGNTIYF
.	few	TRBV6-5	TRBJ1-1	TGTGCCAGCATCCTACAGGACACTGAAGCTTTCTTT	CASILQDTEAFF
TRBD1	once	TRBV5-4	TRBJ1-2	TGTGCCAGCAGCCGGACAGGGTCCTATGGCTACACCTTC	CASSRTGSYGYTF
.	.	TRBV7-3	TRBJ2-7	TGTGCCAGCAGTCCGGGGGGACAGACCTACGAGCAGTACTTC	CASSPGGQTYEQYF
.	.	TRBV5-4	TRBJ1-4	TGTGCCAGCAGCTCGCCGGGGCCCGGGGAAAAACTGTTTTTT	CASSSPGPGEKLFF
.	.	TRBV19	TRBJ2-3	TGTGCCAGTAGTATAGGAGAGACAGTATCAGATACGCAGTATTTT	CASSIGETVSDTQYF
TRBD2	.	TRBV10-3	TRBJ2-7	TGTGCCATCACCGCGGGGGGGGCCTCCTACGAGCAGTACTTC	CAITAGGASYEQYF
TRBD1	.	TRBV30	TRBJ2-5	TGTGCCTGGGGACAGGGGGCGGGAGAGACCCAGTACTTC	CAWGQGAGETQYF
TRBD2	.	TRBV15	TRBJ2-1	TGTGCCACCAGCAGCAGCGGGAGGGCTCACAATGAGCAGTTCTTC	CATSSSGRAHNEQFF
TRBD1	.	TRBV5-1	TRBJ2-2	TGCGCCAGCAGAAGCACCGGGACAGGCTGGGCCGGGGAGCTGTTTTTT	CASRSTGTGWAGELFF
.	.	TRBV11-3	TRBJ1-2	TGTGCCAGCAGCCGGACGGAGTACTATGGCTACACCTTC	CASSRTEYYGYTF
.	.	TRBV2	TRBJ1-1	TGTGCCAGCAGTGACCTGGAGAACACTGAAGCTTTCTTT	CASSDLENTEAFF
.	.	TRBV11-3	TRBJ2-1	TGTGCCAGCAGCTCCGGATACACGCAGACGGGGTACAATGAGCAGTTCTTC	CASSSGYTQTGYNEQFF
TRBD1	.	TRBV30	TRBJ1-5	TGTGCCTGGAGTGGGACAGGGGGTAGCAATCAGCCCCAGCATTTT	CAWSGTGGSNQPQHF
TRBD1	.	TRBV5-4	TRBJ2-6	TGTGCCAGCGGCTACACGGACAGGGGGAACGTCCTGACTTTC	CASGYTDRGNVLTF
.	.	TRBV19	TRBJ1-1	TGTGCCAGTAGCTTTACCCACCAGGCCGGAGCGGCTGAAGCTTTCTTT	CASSFTHQAGAAEAFF
.	.	TRBV11-3	TRBJ2-7	TGTGCCAGCAGCCTGGACAGCGGAATTTCCTACGAGCAGTACTTC	CASSLDSGISYEQYF
.	.	TRBV5-6	TRBJ2-5	TGTGCCAGCACTCGAACCCCCCTACGAGAGACCCAGTACTTC	CASTRTPLRETQYF
.	once	TRBV28	TRBJ2-4	TGTGCCAGCAGTTTAATATCGGGAACAGTAAACATTCAGTACTTC	CASSLISGTVNIQYF
TRBD2	.	TRBV19	TRBJ2-5	TGTGCCAGTAGTATCTCAGCGGGAGGAGAGACCCAGTACTTC	CASSISAGGETQYF
.	.	TRBV5-6	TRBJ2-7	TGTGCCAGCAGCTTGCGGGACAGCGGGGGCTACGAGCAGTACTTC	CASSLRDSGGYEQYF
.	.	TRBV5-8	TRBJ2-1	TGTGCCAGCAGCTTGGATTACAGTGTTGTTGAGCAGTTCTTC	CASSLDYSVVEQFF
TRBD1	.	TRBV29-1	TRBJ1-4	TGCAGCGTCCGTTTCGGGACAGGGAATGAAAAACTGTTTTTT	CSVRFGTGNEKLFF
.	.	TRBV11-3	TRBJ2-1	TGTGCCAGCAGCTTAGGGCAGTACAATGAGCAGTTCTTC	CASSLGQYNEQFF
TRBD1	.	TRBV7-3	TRBJ2-1	TGTGCCAGCAGCGTGACAGGGGGCTACAATGAGCAGTTCTTC	CASSVTGGYNEQFF
TRBD2	once	TRBV4-2	TRBJ2-7	TGTGCCAGCAGCCAAGATCCGCGGGAGGATAGTGAGCAGTACTTC	CASSQDPREDSEQYF
.	.	TRBV7-6	TRBJ2-1	TGTGCCAGCAGCCTGACCGTTAGCTCCTACAATGAGCAGTTCTTC	CASSLTVSSYNEQFF
.	few	TRBV4-1	TRBJ1-1	TGCGCCAGCAGCCACCTCCGGACCTTGAACACTGAAGCTTTCTTT	CASSHLRTLNTEAFF
.	.	TRBV30	TRBJ2-2	TGTGCCTGGAGCGGACTGGGGGCCGGGGAGCTGTTTTTT	CAWSGLGAGELFF
TRBD1	.	TRBV29-1	TRBJ2-1	TGCAGCGTTGTCATAGGGACAGGGCCTAATGAGCAGTTCTTC	CSVVIGTGPNEQFF
TRBD2	.	TRBV28	TRBJ2-7	TGTGCCACCTACGGGGGGGGTCCGCGATCCTACGAGCAGTACTTC	CATYGGGPRSYEQYF
.	.	TRBV6-5	TRBJ1-2	TGTGCCAGCAGTTACTTGACCACAGGAACGAATTCGGGCTACACCTTC	CASSYLTTGTNSGYTF
.	.	TRBV5-6	TRBJ2-7	TGTGCCAGCAGCTTTTCCCCGTCCTCCTACGAGCAGTACTTC	CASSFSPSSYEQYF
.	.	TRBV6-5	TRBJ2-7	TGTGCCAGCAGGACAGGTTACGAGCAGTACTTC	CASRTGYEQYF
.	once	TRBV6-1	TRBJ1-3	TGTGCCAGCCCATCGGACCGTAACTCTGGAAACACCATATATTTT	CASPSDRNSGNTIYF
.	.	TRBV6-1	TRBJ1-5	TGTGCCAGCAGTGAAGTCGGCAGGGGAAGTCAGCCCCAGCATTTT	CASSEVGRGSQPQHF
TRBD2	once	TRBV29-1	TRBJ2-3	TGCAGCGTTAAACTAGCGGGAGGCCGCACAGATACGCAGTATTTT	CSVKLAGGRTDTQYF
.	.	TRBV11-3	TRBJ2-5	TGTGCCAGCAGCCCCCCCGGATTCACCCAGTACTTC	CASSPPGFTQYF
TRBD1	.	TRBV10-3	TRBJ2-2	TGTGCCATCAAAGGGGACAGGAACACCGGGGAGCTGTTTTTT	CAIKGDRNTGELFF
.	.	TRBV19	TRBJ1-5	TGTGCCAGTAGGGAAAGACGGAATAGCAATCAGCCCCAGCATTTT	CASRERRNSNQPQHF
TRBD1	.	TRBV19	TRBJ2-6	TGTGCCAGTACGGACAGGGGAAGTCCTGGGGCCAACGTCCTGACTTTC	CASTDRGSPGANVLTF
TRBD1	.	TRBV7-2	TRBJ2-7	TGTGCCAGCAGCTACGGACAGGCACCTACCTACGAGCAGTACTTC	CASSYGQAPTYEQYF